A single sample gave rise to the 31 T cell receptor beta chains below, sequenced in a study of T-cell memory formation after mild COVID-19. One entry per CDR3 protein, called by TCRdb with MiXCR from the 5' RACE reads. The sample yields some 57,000 distinct CDR3 sequences, more than 9% seen once. Sequenced input: PBMCs or a T cell subset sorted from them (not recorded which). The receptor source for this set is a man between 18 and 35 years old who had mild COVID-19 (a few samples of this study predate the infection). Cell type and time point are not known.

This clonotype was picked up many times. The gene calls are TRBV4-1 and TRBJ1-5; possible D gene TRBD1, 6 bases. From germline, CDR1 is MGHRA and CDR2 YSYEKL. CDR3 length equals 14 residues. V gave up 3 bases and J gave up 4 bases, with 10 bases separating them. The CDR3 reads CASSHTGKNQPQHF. The CDR3 DNA follows: TGCGCCAGCAGCCACACAGGGAAGAATCAGCCCCAGCATTTT.

This sequence joins TRBV7-2 and TRBJ2-7; 9 positions match TRBD2. V lost 1 base to trimming and J lost 2 bases; unmatched junction nucleotides: 0. Per germline, CDR1 SGHTA and CDR2 FQGNSA. The CDR3 extends over 14 amino acids. CDR3 sequence: CASSLGTSAYEQYF. The CDR3 region has the DNA TGTGCCAGCAGCTTAGGGACTAGCGCCTACGAGCAGTACTTC.

This clonotype has more than one count but fewer than ten. This chain joins TRBV19 and TRBJ1-4, with D perhaps TRBD1 (5 bases). CDR1 LNHDA and CDR2 SQIVND come from the germline V gene (reference sequence). CDR3 length: 12 residues. The V gene lost 3 bases and the J gene lost 8 bases, with 7 bases spanning the gap. CDR3 residues: CASSMYREKLFF. In DNA form, the CDR3 reads TGTGCCAGTAGTATGTACAGGGAAAAACTGTTTTTT.

This clonotype was picked up a small number of times. This chain connects TRBV2 to TRBJ1-1; 7 bases map to TRBD1. Per the germline V gene, CDR1 is SNHLY and CDR2 is FYNNEI. V lost 7 bases and J lost 1; bases outside the gene matches: 6. This CDR3 region has 14 residues. CDR3 bases: TGTGCCAGCAAAACAGGGGTGAGGAACACTGAAGCTTTCTTT. Its translation is CASKTGVRNTEAFF.

This clonotype was picked up many times. The CDR3 DNA sequence: TGTGCCAGCCAGTGGGACCCTATTTCAGATACGCAGTATTTT. Translation gives CASQWDPISDTQYF. The chain uses TRBV2 and TRBJ2-3; D is perhaps TRBD1 or TRBD2 (5 bases each). CDR3 length equals 14 residues. CDR1 and CDR2 from the germline V gene are SNHLY and FYNNEI. V lost 8 bases, J lost 4 bases, and 16 bases lay in between.

V and J are TRBV6-2 or TRBV6-3 and TRBJ1-2; 7 nucleotides match TRBD1. V trimming: 7 bases; J trimming: 3 bases; junction bases outside the gene matches: 29. Germline lookup yields CDR1 MNHEY and CDR2 SVGEGT. This CDR3 comprises 21 residues. The DNA of the CDR3 is TGTGCCAGCACCCTTTTATGGGACAGCTGGATATCAGGGGCGCGTCACTATGGCTACACCTTC. Protein: CASTLLWDSWISGARHYGYTF.

This chain links TRBV20-1 with TRBJ2-5; 8 positions agree with TRBD2. CDR3 size: 14 residues. CDR1 is DFQATT and CDR2 is SNEGSKA in the germline V gene (reference sequence). J was trimmed by 3 bases and V by 3 bases; bases with no gene match: 6. The CDR3 reads CSARQALAEETQYF. The DNA of the CDR3 is TGCAGTGCTAGGCAAGCACTAGCGGAAGAGACCCAGTACTTC.

This clonotype was detected a few times. The rearrangement joins TRBV12-3 or TRBV12-4 to TRBJ2-2; 8 bases are shared with TRBD1. V dropped 5 bases and J dropped 4; count of bases not matched to a gene: 6. The CDR3 is made up of 15 amino acids. The CDR3 region has the DNA TGTGCCAGCAGTCTCGGACAGGGCTTCACCGGGGAGCTGTTTTTT. Protein: CASSLGQGFTGELFF.

This chain connects TRBV20-1 to TRBJ1-2; maybe TRBD1 (6 bases). CDR3 length: 13 residues. The germline V and J ends were trimmed by 4 bases and 3 bases, with 12 bases remaining between them. CDR1 and CDR2 (germline): DFQATT, SNEGSKA (reference sequence). Written as DNA, the CDR3 is TGCAGTGCTATGAACAGGGTTTACTATGGCTACACCTTC. Its translation: CSAMNRVYYGYTF.

The chain carries TRBV20-1 and TRBJ2-3; 8 bases match TRBD1. Trimming took 6 bases from V and 2 from J; bases not matched to a gene: 4. Germline-derived CDR1 and CDR2 are DFQATT and SNEGSKA (reference sequence). The CDR3 sequence is 13 residues long. The CDR3 sequence is CSAGQASTDTQYF. The CDR3 bases are TGCAGTGCGGGACAGGCGTCCACAGATACGCAGTATTTT.

This clonotype was recorded a few times. The chain employs TRBV25-1 and TRBJ2-3, with TRBD1 matching over 8 bases. The germline CDR1 and CDR2 sequences are MGHDK and SYGVNS. Trimming cost V 5 bases and J 0 bases; bases outside gene matches: 10. This CDR3 is 17 amino acids long. The CDR3 nucleotides are TGTGCCAGCAGTAAACGGACAGGGAGAACTAGCACAGATACGCAGTATTTT. This codes for CASSKRTGRTSTDTQYF.

The genes are TRBV7-9 and TRBJ1-2; 8 positions match TRBD1. Germline loops: CDR1 SEHNR, CDR2 FQNEAQ (reference sequence). This CDR3 contains 17 residues. V was clipped by 1 base and J by 0 bases; unmatched bases: 7. CDR3 sequence: CASSLGVQGAANYGYTF. The CDR3 nucleotides read TGTGCCAGCAGCTTAGGTGTGCAGGGGGCGGCTAACTATGGCTACACCTTC.

This clonotype was counted ten times or more. This chain uses TRBV4-2 with TRBJ2-5, with 11 bases that match TRBD2. V was pared by 4 bases and J by 5 bases, with 9 bases of the junction left unmatched. Germline V gene lookup returns CDR1 LGHNA and CDR2 YNFKEQ. This CDR3 contains 16 residues. The CDR3 loop is CASSPGLAGLSETQYF. The CDR3 region has the DNA TGTGCCAGCAGCCCCGGACTAGCGGGCCTTTCGGAGACCCAGTACTTC.

This chain connects TRBV7-3 to TRBJ1-1, with D perhaps TRBD1 (5 bases). The V gene's germline CDR1 is SGHTA and CDR2 FQGTGA. This CDR3 contains 15 residues. Trimming removed 3 bases at V and 1 base at J, with 12 bases between. DNA for the CDR3: TGTGCCAGCAGCTTGGGGGGGGTCACGAACACTGAAGCTTTCTTT. This translates into CASSLGGVTNTEAFF.

CDR3 residues: CASSLTTPGSDTQYF. The CDR3 DNA reads as TGTGCCAGCAGCTTGACTACCCCCGGATCAGATACGCAGTATTTT. The chain couples TRBV7-2 to TRBJ2-3, with D perhaps TRBD2 (5 bases). The V end lost 3 bases, the J end lost 4 bases, and 14 bases lay between the germline ends. The germline V gene encodes CDR1 SGHTA and CDR2 FQGNSA. The CDR3 contains 15 residues. Using reference TRBV7-2 and TRBJ2-3 for the parts outside the CDR3, the full variable domain is GAGVSQSPSNKVTEKGKDVELRCDPISGHTALYWYRQSLGQGLEFLIYFQGNSAPDKSGLPSDRFSAERTGGSVSTLTIQRTQQEDSAVYLCASSLTTPGSDTQYFGPGTRLTVL.

In its sample, this clonotype was seen a few times. The V call is TRBV9, the J call TRBJ1-6; TRBD1 agrees at 9 bases. The CDR3 runs to 14 residues. V trimming: 3 bases; J trimming: 10 bases; junction bases outside the gene matches: 5. The germline V gene has CDR1 SGDLS and CDR2 YYNGEE. The CDR3 region is CASSAGTGTSPLHF. The CDR3 bases are TGTGCCAGCAGCGCGGGGACAGGGACCTCACCCCTCCACTTT.

CDR3 DNA sequence: TGTGCCAGCACTCCCCAGGGGGGAACGAACACCGGGGAGCTGTTTTTT. Its translation is CASTPQGGTNTGELFF. This chain joins TRBV12-3 or TRBV12-4 and TRBJ2-2; D perhaps matches TRBD1 (7 bases). V shed 7 bases and J shed 0 bases, with 15 bases lying between them. The CDR3 is made up of 16 amino acids.

The DNA of the CDR3 is TGTGCCAGCAGCTGGGGAGGGACAGGGAGACAGACCCAGTACTTC. It encodes CASSWGGTGRQTQYF. V and J are TRBV3-1 and TRBJ2-5; TRBD1 agrees at 9 bases. The CDR3 sequence is 15 residues long. Germline V gene lookup returns CDR1 LGHDT and CDR2 YNNKEL (reference sequence). Losses at the gene ends were 5 bases for V and 6 bases for J; bases not matched to a gene: 10.

This clonotype was counted only a few times. The V and J genes are TRBV7-9 and TRBJ2-1, with D perhaps matching TRBD2 (5 bases). Germline V gene sequence: CDR1 SEHNR, CDR2 FQNEAQ (reference sequence). The CDR3 loop spans 16 amino acids. The V and J ends lost 6 bases and 0 bases respectively, with 15 bases between them. Here the CDR3 DNA reads TGTGCCAGCAGGGCCTACGGGGATCCCTCCTACAATGAGCAGTTCTTC. As protein: CASRAYGDPSYNEQFF. Variable domain in full (rest from reference TRBV7-9 and TRBJ2-1): DTGVSQNPRHKITKRGQNVTFRCDPISEHNRLYWYRQTLGQGPEFLTYFQNEAQLEKSRLLSDRFSAERPKGSFSTLEIQRTEQGDSAMYLCASRAYGDPSYNEQFFGPGTRLTVL.

A few counts support this clonotype. This sequence joins TRBV6-1 and TRBJ1-5; weak D call: TRBD1 (5 bases). This CDR3 contains 15 residues. The V gene lost 7 bases and the J gene lost 1 base, with 14 bases spanning the gap. Per the germline V gene, CDR1 is MNHNS and CDR2 is SASEGT. CDR3 loop: CASNVGLLSNQPQHF. Written as DNA, the CDR3 is TGTGCCAGCAATGTGGGGCTATTAAGCAATCAGCCCCAGCATTTT.

J is TRBJ2-7 and V is TRBV11-2, with D unclear. V lost 0 bases to trimming and J lost 4 bases, with 7 bases between them. The CDR3 sequence is 13 residues long. Germline CDR1 and CDR2: SGHAT and FQNNGV. CDR3: CASSLDRGYEQYV. The CDR3 DNA reads as TGTGCCAGCAGCTTAGATCGAGGTTACGAGCAGTACGTC.

This chain links TRBV9 with TRBJ1-2; D call uncertain. The CDR3 runs to 14 residues. In germline, CDR1 is SGDLS, CDR2 YYNGEE. Trimming took 2 bases from V and 2 from J, leaving 10 bases between them. CDR3 protein: CASSVGVVNYGYTF. Written as DNA, the CDR3 is TGTGCCAGCAGCGTCGGGGTGGTAAACTATGGCTACACCTTC.

This clonotype was detected many times. The genes are TRBV4-1 and TRBJ2-4; D is uncertain. V was trimmed by 4 bases and J by 0 bases, leaving 13 bases between them. CDR3 size: 16 residues. Looked up from germline, CDR1 is MGHRA and CDR2 is YSYEKL. In DNA form, the CDR3 reads TGCGCCAGCAGCCCCGTGGGTAATCTAGCCAAAAACATTCAGTACTTC. Its translation: CASSPVGNLAKNIQYF.

This clonotype was recorded many times. V usage is TRBV5-1 and J usage is TRBJ2-7, with 9 bases identical to TRBD1. Germline trimming cut 3 bases from V and 5 bases from J; bases unmatched to any gene: 9. Germline lookup yields CDR1 SGHRS and CDR2 YFSETQ. This CDR3 has 15 residues. The CDR3 nucleotides are TGCGCCAGCAGCTCTCCGGGACAGGGTCTGAACGAGCAGTACTTC. Amino acid sequence: CASSSPGQGLNEQYF.

Many counts were recorded for this clonotype. The chain employs TRBV3-1 and TRBJ2-2; no definite D call. The germline V and J ends were trimmed by 10 bases and 0 bases, with 6 bases remaining between them. The length of the CDR3 is 12 residues. The germline CDR1 and CDR2 sequences are LGHDT and YNNKEL (reference sequence). In DNA form, the CDR3 reads TGTGCCACCCGACCGAACACCGGGGAGCTGTTTTTT. Protein: CATRPNTGELFF.

The V and J genes are TRBV15 and TRBJ2-7, with a weak D call TRBD2 (5 bases). Germline-derived CDR1 and CDR2 are LNHNV and YYDKDF (reference sequence). The length of the CDR3 is 16 residues. The ends were cut back, 0 bases at V and 1 base at J, with 13 bases in the middle. The CDR3 sequence is CATSREGTRTSYEQYF. The CDR3 region has the DNA TGTGCCACCAGCAGAGAAGGCACTAGAACTTCCTACGAGCAGTACTTC.

The gene calls are TRBV5-1 and TRBJ2-5, with 7 bases aligning to TRBD1. CDR3 size: 14 residues. Losses at the gene ends were 5 bases for V and 7 bases for J; bases not matched to a gene: 11. Germline CDR1 SGHRS, CDR2 YFSETQ. The CDR3 loop reads CASSSSRQGGTQYF. DNA of the CDR3: TGCGCCAGCAGTTCCTCCCGACAGGGCGGGACCCAGTACTTC.

About this clonotype itself: A much larger clone sits a single nucleotide away, making a read error possible. The V gene is TRBV25-1, the J gene TRBJ2-3; 8 positions agree with TRBD2. Germline V gene lookup returns CDR1 MGHDK and CDR2 SYGVNS. The CDR3 sequence is 16 residues long. The CDR3 loop is CASSESRRGVTDMQYF. DNA for the CDR3: TGTGCCAGCAGTGAATCACGGCGGGGGGTAACAGATATGCAGTATTTT.

This clonotype was detected a few times. This chain connects TRBV9 to TRBJ2-1; 12 nucleotides match TRBD2. Germline V CDR1 and CDR2: SGDLS, YYNGEE. The CDR3 is 15 residues long. V lost 0 bases and J lost 10; bases outside the gene matches: 5. CDR3 residues: CASSVELAGGQEQFF. The CDR3 region has the DNA TGTGCCAGCAGCGTAGAGCTAGCGGGGGGGCAGGAGCAGTTCTTC.

Worth noting for this clonotype: A much larger clone is a single base away; this may be a read error. This chain joins TRBV5-1 and TRBJ2-3, with a possible D match to TRBD2 (5 bases). The CDR3 consists of 15 residues. Germline lookup yields CDR1 SGHRS and CDR2 YFSETQ. The CDR3 loop reads CASSRGNLDTYTQYF. Written as DNA, the CDR3 is TGCGCCAGCAGCCGAGGGAACCTAGACACATATACGCAGTATTTT.

The table lists this clonotype with a few counts. The rearrangement joins TRBV5-4 to TRBJ1-6; weak D call: TRBD1 (6 bases). The CDR3 consists of 13 residues. Germline V gene sequence: CDR1 SGHNT, CDR2 YYREEE (reference sequence). V dropped 5 bases and J dropped 8 bases, with 11 bases sitting between them. This chain's CDR3 is CASSQNRDSPLHF. DNA for the CDR3: TGTGCCAGCAGTCAGAACAGGGATTCACCCCTCCACTTT. Looking up the rest from reference TRBV5-4 and TRBJ1-6 gives the full variable domain: ETGVTQSPTHLIKTRGQQVTLRCSSQSGHNTVSWYQQALGQGPQFIFQYYREEENGRGNFPPRFSGLQFPNYSSELNVNALELDDSALYLCASSQNRDSPLHFGNGTRLTVT.